This TCR beta chain was observed in a study of CD8 T cells in Susac syndrome. Study details: Patients with Susac syndrome were therapy-naive, taking corticosteroids, with some also receiving intravenous immunoglobulin, or taking intravenous immunoglobulin alone at the time their blood was drawn.

Germline CDR1 MNHEY, CDR2 SVGAGI. The ends were cut back, 8 bases at V and 8 bases at J, with 19 bases in the middle. The CDR3 sequence is 14 residues long. Random hexamers were used to reverse transcribe the RNA input (0.5 to 1 ug). The amplification used immunoSEQ multiplex PCR on TCR beta CDR3; it spanned 54 Vbeta and 13 Jbeta. TCRdb re-called the immunoSEQ multiplex PCR reads with MiXCR, one entry per CDR3 protein. This sample has 74,000 or so distinct CDR3 sequences, with 90% to 95% found just once. Sequencing used CD4+ T cells from PBMCs. This clonotype was obtained from a human donor with Susac syndrome. The V gene is TRBV6-5, the J gene TRBJ2-4; TRBD1 might be the D (6 bases). The CDR3: CASRSLPGADIQYF. CDR3 in DNA: TGTGCCAGCCGTAGTCTGCCAGGGGCAGACATTCAGTACTTC.